This T cell receptor beta chain originates from a study of metastatic and nonmetastatic thyroid tumors. In the study overall: The comparison covered peripheral blood and tumor or nodule tissue in malignant and benign thyroid patients. Overall study results and limits: Within blood and tumor, benign nodules reportedly had significantly lower TCR beta diversity than malignant thyroid tumors did.

In regard to this clone: Its antigen is undetermined.

Every patient was untreated before thyroid surgery. Authors' methods: A classifier of distant metastasis in papillary thyroid cancer was built from CDR3 differences (across clinicopathological groups). TCRdb re-clonotyped the PCR reads via MiXCR. None of the V and J calls come from the authors' own analysis; TCRdb made them. This table holds 15,000 to 20,000 clones, 34% found once. Germline assignment: CDR1 SGHVS and CDR2 FQNEAQ. This CDR3 contains 14 residues. The junction had 2 bases not matched to a gene; V was cut back by 0 bases and J by 4 bases. This TCR came from a female donor with papillary thyroid cancer or a benign thyroid nodule (not recorded which). Some clones in this sample may be carry-over from other donors' samples. The sample was tumor tissue. The rearrangement links TRBV7-8 to TRBJ1-2; TRBD1 matches 7 bases. The CDR3 protein is CASSLARDSYGYTF. In DNA form, the CDR3 reads TGTGCCAGCAGCTTAGCGCGGGACAGCTATGGCTACACCTTC.